Shown below are 8 T cell receptor beta chains from a single sample sequenced in a study of T-cell memory formation after mild COVID-19. TCRdb passed the 5' RACE reads through MiXCR, listing each CDR3 protein once. The sample has 450,000 to 650,000 distinct CDR3 sequences, less than 25% seen once; the top ten hold approximately 8.4%. The material sequenced was PBMCs or a T cell subset sorted from them (not recorded which). The receptors derive from an adult woman who had mild COVID-19 (a few samples of this study predate the infection). Cell type and time point are not known.

The chain combines TRBV5-6 with TRBJ1-5, with 7 bases identical to TRBD1. This CDR3 has 14 amino acids. CDR1 is SGHDT, CDR2 YYEEEE, per germline. Trimming cost V 3 bases and J 5 bases; bases outside gene matches: 5. Here the CDR3 reads CASSSGQWDQPQHF. In DNA form, the CDR3 reads TGTGCCAGCAGCTCGGGACAGTGGGATCAGCCCCAGCATTTT.

This clonotype has just a few counts. The chain links TRBV13 to TRBJ2-7, with 7 bases lining up with TRBD1. The CDR3 is 14 amino acids. After removal of 5 bases from V and 2 bases from J, the junction contained 6 bases not matched to a gene. Germline CDR1 is PRHDT and CDR2 is FYEKMQ (reference sequence). CDR3 amino acids: CASSASGQAYEQYF. CDR3 DNA sequence: TGTGCCAGCAGCGCCTCTGGACAGGCCTACGAGCAGTACTTC.

The V gene is TRBV2, the J gene TRBJ2-2; D is unresolved. Germline V gene data show CDR1 as SNHLY and CDR2 as FYNNEI. V lost 1 base to trimming and J lost 3 bases, with 3 bases between them. The CDR3 has 13 amino acids. This chain's CDR3 is CASSEVDTGELFF. The CDR3 DNA sequence: TGTGCCAGCAGTGAAGTGGACACCGGGGAGCTGTTTTTT.

This clonotype was counted between two and nine times. V usage is TRBV7-2 and J usage is TRBJ2-7; possibly TRBD2 for D (5 bases). CDR1 and CDR2 (germline): SGHTA, FQGNSA. This CDR3 is built from 14 residues. V dropped 0 bases and J dropped 4 bases, with 10 bases sitting between them. As DNA, the CDR3 is TGTGCCAGCAGCTTAGCGCTAGCTACGTACGAGCAGTACTTC. This encodes CASSLALATYEQYF.

CDR3 sequence (DNA): TGTGCCAGCAGCCCATCGGCGACAGTCCCGGATACGCAGTATTTT. It is translated as CASSPSATVPDTQYF. The J gene is TRBJ2-3, the V gene TRBV7-9, with D maybe TRBD1 (5 bases). CDR3 length: 15 amino acids. Germline V CDR1 and CDR2: SEHNR, FQNEAQ (reference sequence). The V gene lost 5 bases and the J gene lost 6 bases, with 18 bases spanning the gap.

The V call is TRBV5-1, the J call TRBJ2-3; 11 nucleotides align to TRBD2. Germline V gene lookup returns CDR1 SGHRS and CDR2 YFSETQ. The CDR3 loop spans 18 amino acids. Losses at the gene ends were 0 bases for V and 1 base for J; bases not matched to a gene: 7. The CDR3 DNA sequence: TGCGCCAGCAGCTTGGTTGCTAGCGGGGGGCCCCGCACAGATACGCAGTATTTT. Protein sequence: CASSLVASGGPRTDTQYF. The variable domain in full, completed from reference TRBV5-1 and TRBJ2-3, reads KAGVTQTPRYLIKTRGQQVTLSCSPISGHRSVSWYQQTPGQGLQFLFEYFSETQRNKGNFPGRFSGRQFSNSRSEMNVSTLELGDSALYLCASSLVASGGPRTDTQYFGPGTRLTVL.

This clonotype was picked up many times. The chain has TRBV7-8 and TRBJ1-1; the D gene is possibly TRBD1 (5 bases). V shed 1 base and J shed 2 bases, with 20 bases lying between them. The CDR3 sequence is 18 residues long. From germline, CDR1 is SGHVS and CDR2 FQNEAQ. This chain's CDR3 is CASSLVPPRATGNTEAFF. The CDR3 DNA sequence: TGTGCCAGCAGCTTAGTCCCGCCCAGGGCGACGGGTAACACTGAAGCTTTCTTT.

The chain recombines TRBV13 with TRBJ2-6, with 11 positions matching TRBD1. From germline, CDR1 is PRHDT and CDR2 FYEKMQ (reference sequence). Trimming cost V 4 bases and J 0 bases; bases outside gene matches: 2. CDR3 size: 17 residues. CDR3: CASSSGTGGSGANVLTF. The DNA of the CDR3 is TGTGCCAGCAGCTCCGGGACAGGGGGCTCTGGGGCCAACGTCCTGACTTTC.